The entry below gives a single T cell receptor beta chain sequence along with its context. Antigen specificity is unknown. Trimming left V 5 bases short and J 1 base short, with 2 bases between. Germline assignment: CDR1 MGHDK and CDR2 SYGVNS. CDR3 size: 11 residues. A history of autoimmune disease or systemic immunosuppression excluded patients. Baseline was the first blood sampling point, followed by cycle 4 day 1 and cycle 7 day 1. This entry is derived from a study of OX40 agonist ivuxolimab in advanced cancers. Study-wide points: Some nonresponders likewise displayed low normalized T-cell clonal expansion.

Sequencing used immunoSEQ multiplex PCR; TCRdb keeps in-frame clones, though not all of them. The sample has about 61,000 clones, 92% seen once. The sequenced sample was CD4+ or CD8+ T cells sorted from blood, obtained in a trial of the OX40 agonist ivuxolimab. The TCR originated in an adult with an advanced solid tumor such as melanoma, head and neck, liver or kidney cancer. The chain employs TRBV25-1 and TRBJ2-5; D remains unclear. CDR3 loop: CASSFQETQYF. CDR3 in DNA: TGTGCCAGCAGTTTCCAAGAGACCCAGTACTTC.